The 30 T cell receptor beta chains given below trace back to one sample, sequenced in a study of T cells in Graves' hyperthyroidism and ophthalmopathy (dated by TCRdb to about 2019). Libraries were made using multiplex PCR. This sample was sequenced with an Illumina HiSeq 2000. TCR beta CDR3 regions were amplified from RNA transcripts. The first round of RT-PCR for the TCR CDR3 was performed with the HTBI primer set and the Qiagen OneStep RT-PCR kit. TCRdb reprocessed the public reads (quality trimming at Q25 with fastp, clone calling with MiXCR) and kept in-frame beta chains. Identical CDR3 protein sequences are pooled into one entry, listed with their most common genes and DNA. In this sample the table shows 620,000 or so distinct CDR3 sequences, roughly 15% of which occur a single time. Of the sample, roughly an eighth falls within the top ten clones. Sequenced material: blood. Receptors were obtained from a woman between 45 and 60 years old with Graves' ophthalmopathy.

This clonotype has ten or more counts. The chain has TRBV13 and TRBJ2-7; D is uncertain. Per germline, CDR1 PRHDT and CDR2 FYEKMQ (reference sequence). The CDR3 is 15 amino acids. Trimming shortened V by 4 bases and J by 3 bases, and 16 bases separated the two germline ends. The CDR3 DNA follows: TGTGCCAGCAGCTCGAACAACGGACCTAGCTACGAGCAGTACTTC. This sequence encodes CASSSNNGPSYEQYF.

J is TRBJ2-1 and V is TRBV7-9; TRBD2 matches at 10 bases. The CDR3 is made up of 17 amino acids. Trimming took 0 bases from V and 7 from J; bases not matched to a gene: 9. Germline V CDR1 and CDR2: SEHNR, FQNEAQ (reference sequence). CDR3 protein: CASSLAGLAGVGNEQFF. In nucleotides, the CDR3 is TGTGCCAGCAGCTTAGCGGGCCTAGCGGGAGTGGGTAATGAGCAGTTCTTC. Looking up the rest from reference TRBV7-9 and TRBJ2-1 gives the full variable domain: DTGVSQNPRHKITKRGQNVTFRCDPISEHNRLYWYRQTLGQGPEFLTYFQNEAQLEKSRLLSDRFSAERPKGSFSTLEIQRTEQGDSAMYLCASSLAGLAGVGNEQFFGPGTRLTVL.

This clonotype occurred a few times. The chain recombines TRBV9 with TRBJ1-4; possible D gene TRBD1, 6 bases. Trimming cost V 2 bases and J 3 bases, with 11 bases left between them. The CDR3 is made up of 15 amino acids. Germline V gives CDR1 SGDLS, CDR2 YYNGEE. The DNA of the CDR3 is TGTGCCAGCAGCGTCTCAGGGGCCGCTAATGAAAAACTGTTTTTT. Protein: CASSVSGAANEKLFF.

With regard to this clonotype: One junction end does not reproduce the germline sequence, and a read error may be involved. This sequence joins TRBV7-7 and TRBJ2-3, with 12 nucleotides matching TRBD2. The germline V gene has CDR1 SSHAT and CDR2 FNYEAQ (reference sequence). This CDR3 spans 16 amino acids. The CDR3 nucleotides are TGTGCTAGCAGCAAGCTAGCGGGAGGGTTCACAGATACGCAGTATTTT. Its translation is CASSKLAGGFTDTQYF. The whole variable domain, remainder taken from reference TRBV7-7 and TRBJ2-3, is GAGVSQSPRYKVTKRGQDVTLRCDPISSHATLYWYQQALGQGPEFLTYFNYEAQPDKSGLPSDRFSAERPEGSISTLTIQRTEQRDSAMYRCASSKLAGGFTDTQYFGPGTRLTVL.

This clonotype was counted at least ten times. V usage is TRBV12-3 or TRBV12-4 and J usage is TRBJ1-2; D is unclear. This CDR3 comprises 13 residues. Trimming cost V 3 bases and J 1 base, with 6 bases left between them. CDR3 sequence (DNA): TGTGCCAGCAGTTTTCTAAGTAACTATGGCTACACCTTC. Translated: CASSFLSNYGYTF.

This clonotype came up many times. The CDR3 loop reads CASSKQGSVGDTQYF. CDR3 nucleotide sequence: TGTGCCAGCAGCAAACAGGGGTCAGTAGGAGATACGCAGTATTTT. This chain joins TRBV11-3 and TRBJ2-3; 7 positions agree with TRBD1. V lost 5 bases and J lost 5; bases outside the gene matches: 10. CDR3 length equals 15 residues. The germline gives CDR1 SGHNT, CDR2 YENEEA.

This clonotype was found many times. This sequence joins TRBV7-3 and TRBJ2-3, with D possibly matching TRBD2 (6 bases). The V end was cut by 5 bases, the J end by 5 bases, with 20 bases between. The germline V gene has CDR1 SGHTA and CDR2 FQGTGA. The CDR3 spans 16 residues. The CDR3 protein is CASSIHRDSNLDTQYF. In DNA, the CDR3 is TGTGCCAGCAGCATCCACCGGGACTCAAACTTAGATACGCAGTATTTT.

This clonotype has only one observation. CDR3 coding DNA: TGTGCCAGCAGTTGGGGGGGCAGGGACTCCTACGAGCAGTACTTC. This sequence encodes CASSWGGRDSYEQYF. The chain links TRBV12-3 or TRBV12-4 to TRBJ2-7, with D maybe TRBD2 (7 bases). Trimming stripped 4 bases from V and 0 bases from J, with 13 bases between. The CDR3 loop spans 15 amino acids.

This clonotype was recorded at least ten times. The genes are TRBV11-2 and TRBJ2-1; D may be TRBD2 (5 bases). The CDR3 is 13 amino acids. Trimming removed 7 bases from V and 9 bases from J, with 16 bases in between. Looked up from germline, CDR1 is SGHAT and CDR2 is FQNNGV. The CDR3 nucleotides read TGTGCCAGCACAGGAGGTTGGTACGGTGAGCAGTTCTTC. Its translation: CASTGGWYGEQFF.

This clonotype has at least ten counts. This chain links TRBV5-1 with TRBJ2-7, with 9 bases matching TRBD1. From germline, CDR1 is SGHRS and CDR2 YFSETQ. This CDR3 contains 14 residues. The ends lost 1 base at V and 4 bases at J; junction bases unmatched: 3. The CDR3: CASSLWTGAYEQYF. In DNA, the CDR3 is TGCGCCAGCAGCTTGTGGACAGGGGCATACGAGCAGTACTTC.

This clonotype was recorded at least ten times. V gene TRBV20-1 combines with J gene TRBJ2-1, with D maybe TRBD2 (6 bases). Germline V gene data show CDR1 as DFQATT and CDR2 as SNEGSKA (reference sequence). The germline V and J ends were trimmed by 6 bases and 9 bases, with 15 bases remaining between them. This CDR3 contains 12 residues. CDR3 residues: CSAPVGGPEQFF. CDR3 nucleotide sequence: TGCAGTGCACCCGTTGGAGGGCCTGAGCAGTTCTTC.

The genes are TRBV29-1 and TRBJ1-1; 8 nucleotides match TRBD1. V trimming: 2 bases; J trimming: 0 bases; junction bases outside the gene matches: 5. The CDR3 extends over 15 amino acids. CDR1 and CDR2 (germline): SQVTM, ANQGSEA. The CDR3 protein is CSVELSGGVNTEAFF. For the CDR3, the DNA is TGCAGCGTTGAATTGTCAGGGGGCGTGAACACTGAAGCTTTCTTT. The complete variable domain, with remaining parts taken from reference TRBV29-1 and TRBJ1-1, reads SAVISQKPSRDICQRGTSLTIQCQVDSQVTMMFWYRQQPGQSLTLIATANQGSEATYESGFVIDKFPISRPNLTFSTLTVSNMSPEDSSIYLCSVELSGGVNTEAFFGQGTRLTVV.

A word on this clonotype: A read error may explain this, as a much larger clone is one base away. The chain couples TRBV29-1 to TRBJ2-5; weak D call: TRBD1 (5 bases). Germline CDR1 SQVTM, CDR2 ANQGSEA. The V gene lost 0 bases and the J gene lost 2 bases, with 10 bases spanning the gap. The CDR3 consists of 14 residues. The CDR3 loop is CSVEDKGEQETQYF. The CDR3 nucleotides are TGCAGCGTTGAAGATAAAGGGGAACAAGAGACCCAGTACTTC.

A word on this clonotype: A single base separates this from a much larger clone, so it may be a read error. This chain connects TRBV18 to TRBJ2-7, with D perhaps assigned TRBD1 or TRBD2 (5 bases each). V dropped 2 bases and J dropped 3 bases, with 14 bases sitting between them. CDR1 and CDR2 (germline): KGHSH, LQKENI. The CDR3 loop spans 15 amino acids. CDR3 sequence (DNA): TGTGCCAGCTCACCAGCCGGGACCAGCTACTACGAGCAGTACTTC. Its translation: CASSPAGTSYYEQYF.

V gene TRBV19 combines with J gene TRBJ1-5; no clear D gene. The CDR3 is made up of 8 amino acids. The ends were cut back, 8 bases at V and 7 bases at J, with 0 bases in the middle. Looked up from germline, CDR1 is LNHDA and CDR2 is SQIVND (reference sequence). CDR3 region: CASQPQHF. In DNA, the CDR3 is TGTGCCAGTCAGCCCCAGCATTTT. The whole variable domain, remainder taken from reference TRBV19 and TRBJ1-5, is DGGITQSPKYLFRKEGQNVTLSCEQNLNHDAMYWYRQDPGQGLRLIYYSQIVNDFQKGDIAEGYSVSREKKESFPLTVTSAQKNPTAFYLCASQPQHFGDGTRLSIL.

The sample holds many counts of this clonotype. The genes are TRBV12-3 or TRBV12-4 and TRBJ2-7; possibly TRBD1 for D (6 bases). The germline V and J ends were trimmed by 5 bases and 2 bases, with 16 bases remaining between them. The CDR3 runs to 15 residues. The CDR3 region is CASSRPGQTTYEQYF. In DNA, the CDR3 is TGTGCCAGCAGTCGCCCCGGACAGACAACCTACGAGCAGTACTTC.

The CDR3 coding sequence is TGTGCCAGCAGCCAAGAACCCTACAATGAGCAGTTCTTC. This gives the protein CASSQEPYNEQFF. This chain connects TRBV3-1 to TRBJ2-1; D is ambiguous. CDR3 length equals 13 residues. The germline V and J ends were trimmed by 0 bases and 2 bases, with 2 bases remaining between them. Per germline, CDR1 LGHDT and CDR2 YNNKEL (reference sequence).

There are many counts of this clonotype. The genes are TRBV12-3 or TRBV12-4 and TRBJ2-4, with D possibly matching TRBD2 (5 bases). This CDR3 contains 14 residues. V dropped 6 bases and J dropped 2 bases, with 11 bases sitting between them. CDR3 in DNA: TGTGCCAGCAGGTCCACCGGGACCAAAAACATTCAGTACTTC. Translation: CASRSTGTKNIQYF.

The chain recombines TRBV28 with TRBJ1-2; D is uncertain. The V gene lost 2 bases and the J gene lost 5 bases, with 9 bases spanning the gap. This CDR3 region has 13 residues. Per the germline V gene, CDR1 is MDHEN and CDR2 is SYDVKM. CDR3 nucleotides: TGTGCCAGCAGTTTACCCCCCCCGTATGGCTACACCTTC. It yields the protein CASSLPPPYGYTF.

In this sample, this clonotype turned up many times. The chain links TRBV6-6 to TRBJ2-5; TRBD2 aligns across 11 bases. The CDR3 extends over 17 amino acids. Germline CDR1 MNHNY, CDR2 SVGAGI (reference sequence). Losses at the gene ends were 0 bases for V and 3 bases for J; bases not matched to a gene: 6. DNA for the CDR3: TGTGCCAGCAGTTACTCGACTAGCGGGAATCTGAAAGAGACCCAGTACTTC. Its protein is CASSYSTSGNLKETQYF.

This clonotype appeared many times. V is TRBV20-1 and J is TRBJ2-1; weak D call: TRBD2 (5 bases). The CDR3 totals 15 residues. Trimming cost V 6 bases and J 2 bases, with 17 bases left between them. Per germline, CDR1 DFQATT and CDR2 SNEGSKA (reference sequence). DNA for the CDR3: TGCAGTGCCCGCCCCCGGGGTTCGCCCTACAATGAGCAGTTCTTC. Its translation is CSARPRGSPYNEQFF.

In this sample, this clonotype turned up a few times. One end of the junction varies from germline; a read error may be responsible. The rearrangement uses TRBV6-4 and TRBJ2-1; 14 nucleotides match TRBD2. Germline values: CDR1 MRHNA, CDR2 SNTAGT. The CDR3 has 16 amino acids. The CDR3, as DNA: TGTGTCAGCAGTGGGACTAGCGGGAGTCTTTTCCATGAGCAGTTCTTC. Its protein product is CVSSGTSGSLFHEQFF.

The CDR3 is CASSQALGGGEQYF. The CDR3 DNA is TGTGCCAGCAGCCAAGCCCTCGGGGGAGGTGAGCAGTACTTC. This chain links TRBV14 with TRBJ2-7; D is possibly TRBD2 (6 bases). The CDR3 has 14 amino acids. The germline V gene encodes CDR1 SGHDN and CDR2 FVKESK. V was trimmed by 1 base and J by 7 bases, leaving 14 bases between them.

This clonotype was seen many times. The chain couples TRBV6-1 to TRBJ2-3; D may be TRBD1 (6 bases). Trimming took off 3 bases at V and 1 base at J, with 20 bases between the two ends. The CDR3 runs to 18 residues. Germline CDR1 is MNHNS and CDR2 is SASEGT. CDR3 loop: CASSDRGFSRSGTDTQYF. The CDR3 nucleotides are TGTGCCAGCAGTGACAGGGGCTTTTCTCGTAGCGGCACAGATACGCAGTATTTT.

This clonotype has a count of ten or more. The genes are TRBV5-1 and TRBJ1-4, with D uncertain. The CDR3 contains 14 residues. The V end was cut by 5 bases, the J end by 5 bases, with 13 bases between. The germline V gene encodes CDR1 SGHRS and CDR2 YFSETQ. The CDR3 region has the DNA TGCGCCAGCAGATCCGGACGGCAGAATGAAAAACTGTTTTTT. Translating gives CASRSGRQNEKLFF.

This clonotype was seen at least ten times. The V call is TRBV16, the J call TRBJ1-2, with TRBD1 matching over 7 bases. Trimming cost V 4 bases and J 0 bases; bases outside gene matches: 2. The germline V gene encodes CDR1 KGHSY and CDR2 FQNENV. The CDR3 covers 14 residues. The DNA of the CDR3 is TGTGCCAGCAGCCGGGACAGCGCTAACTATGGCTACACCTTC. Amino acid sequence: CASSRDSANYGYTF. Based on the CDR3 plus reference TRBV16 and TRBJ1-2, the full variable domain is GEEVAQTPKHLVRGEGQKAKLYCAPIKGHSYVFWYQQVLKNEFKFLISFQNENVFDETGMPKERFSAKCLPNSPCSLEIQATKLEDSAVYFCASSRDSANYGYTFGSGTRLTVV.

This clonotype was seen many times. The J gene is TRBJ1-6, the V gene TRBV28; no clear D. V shed 3 bases and J shed 9 bases, with 24 bases lying between them. The length of the CDR3 is 18 residues. CDR1 and CDR2 from the germline V gene are MDHEN and SYDVKM. The DNA of the CDR3 is TGTGCCAGCAGTTTCTCAGTCTCAGAGGATGCAAGAGGTTCACCCCTCCACTTT. Its translation is CASSFSVSEDARGSPLHF.

This clonotype was picked up many times. The CDR3 is CASSYSRPSYEQYF. CDR3 nucleotides: TGTGCCAGCAGTTACTCGAGACCTAGCTACGAGCAGTACTTC. The chain has TRBV6-2 or TRBV6-3 and TRBJ2-7; D remains ambiguous. This CDR3 has 14 amino acids. Germline assignment: CDR1 MNHEY and CDR2 SVGEGT. The germline V and J ends were trimmed by 0 bases and 3 bases, with 9 bases remaining between them.

This clonotype was detected many times. The V gene is TRBV20-1, the J gene TRBJ2-7; TRBD1 matches 8 bases. This CDR3 contains 15 residues. After removal of 4 bases from V and 2 bases from J, the junction contained 10 bases not matched to a gene. Germline V gene sequence: CDR1 DFQATT, CDR2 SNEGSKA (reference sequence). CDR3 amino acids: CSATVTGGYPYEQYF. The CDR3 DNA is TGCAGTGCTACGGTTACAGGGGGGTACCCCTACGAGCAGTACTTC.

This clonotype was picked up many times. The chain uses TRBV11-3 and TRBJ2-1; D unclear. The CDR3 runs to 12 residues. V lost 4 bases and J lost 7, with 8 bases in between. CDR1 is SGHNT, CDR2 YENEEA, per germline. The CDR3 sequence: CASSSVVNEQFF. CDR3 nucleotide sequence: TGTGCCAGCAGCTCGGTAGTAAATGAGCAGTTCTTC.